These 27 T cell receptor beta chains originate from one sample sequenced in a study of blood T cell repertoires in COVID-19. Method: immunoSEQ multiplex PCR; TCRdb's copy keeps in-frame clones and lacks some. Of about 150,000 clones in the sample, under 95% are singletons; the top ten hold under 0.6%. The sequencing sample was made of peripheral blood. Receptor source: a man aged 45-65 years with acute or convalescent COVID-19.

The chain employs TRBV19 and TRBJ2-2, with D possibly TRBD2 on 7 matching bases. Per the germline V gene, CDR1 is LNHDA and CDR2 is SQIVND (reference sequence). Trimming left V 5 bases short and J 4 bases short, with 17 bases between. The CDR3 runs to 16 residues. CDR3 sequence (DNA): TGTGCCAGTAGTTTTGACGGGGGGCGCGGCACCGGGGAGCTGTTTTTT. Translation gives CASSFDGGRGTGELFF.

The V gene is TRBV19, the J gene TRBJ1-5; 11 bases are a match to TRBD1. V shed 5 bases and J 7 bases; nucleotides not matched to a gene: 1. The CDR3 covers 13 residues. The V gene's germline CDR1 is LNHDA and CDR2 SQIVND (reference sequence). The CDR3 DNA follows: TGTGCCAGTAGTGGGACAGGGGGACAGCCCCAGCATTTT. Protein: CASSGTGGQPQHF.

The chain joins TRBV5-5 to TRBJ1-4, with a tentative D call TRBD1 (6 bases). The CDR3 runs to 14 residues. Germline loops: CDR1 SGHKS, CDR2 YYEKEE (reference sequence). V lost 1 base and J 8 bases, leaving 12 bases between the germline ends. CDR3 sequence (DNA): TGTGCCAGCAGCTTGTACAGGGAAGGCGAAAAACTGTTTTTT. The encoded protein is CASSLYREGEKLFF.

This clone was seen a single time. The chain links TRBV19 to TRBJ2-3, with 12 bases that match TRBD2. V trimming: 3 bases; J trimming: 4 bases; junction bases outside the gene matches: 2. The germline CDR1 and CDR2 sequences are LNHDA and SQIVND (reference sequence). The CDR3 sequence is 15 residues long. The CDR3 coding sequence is TGTGCCAGTAGTATCGGACTAGCGGGATCAGATACGCAGTATTTT. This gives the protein CASSIGLAGSDTQYF.

The DNA of the CDR3 is TGTGCTGGCGGGACGTTCAGCACAGATACGCAGTATTTT. Translating gives CAGGTFSTDTQYF. The genes are TRBV7-9 and TRBJ2-3; possibly TRBD2 for D (6 bases). The CDR3 covers 13 residues. Germline V gene data show CDR1 as SEHNR and CDR2 as FQNEAQ (reference sequence).

CDR3 residues: CSIGPRGEGTDTQYF. Written as DNA, the CDR3 is TGCAGCATTGGCCCCAGAGGGGAGGGCACAGATACGCAGTATTTT. This chain links TRBV29-1 with TRBJ2-3; perhaps TRBD2 as D (6 bases). CDR3 size: 15 residues. CDR1 is SQVTM, CDR2 ANQGSEA, per germline. V gave up 8 bases and J gave up 1 base, with 19 bases separating them.

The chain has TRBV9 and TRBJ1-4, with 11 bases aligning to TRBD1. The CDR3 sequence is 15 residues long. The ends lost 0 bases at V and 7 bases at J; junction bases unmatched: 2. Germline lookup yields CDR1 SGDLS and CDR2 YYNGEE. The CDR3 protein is CASSVGTGGTEKLFF. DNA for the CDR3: TGTGCCAGCAGCGTAGGGACAGGGGGCACTGAAAAACTGTTTTTT.

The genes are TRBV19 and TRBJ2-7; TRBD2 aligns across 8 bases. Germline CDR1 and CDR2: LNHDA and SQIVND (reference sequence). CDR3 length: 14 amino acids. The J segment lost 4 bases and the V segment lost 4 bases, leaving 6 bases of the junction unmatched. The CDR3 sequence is CASSTWTSHYEQYF. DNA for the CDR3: TGTGCCAGTAGTACCTGGACTAGCCATTACGAGCAGTACTTC.

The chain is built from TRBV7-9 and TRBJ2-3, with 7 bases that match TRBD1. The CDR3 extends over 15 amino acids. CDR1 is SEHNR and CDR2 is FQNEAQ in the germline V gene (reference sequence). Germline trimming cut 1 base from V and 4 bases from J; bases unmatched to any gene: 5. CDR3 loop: CASSLGHRGADTQYF. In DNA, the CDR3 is TGTGCCAGCAGCTTAGGCCACAGGGGCGCAGATACGCAGTATTTT.

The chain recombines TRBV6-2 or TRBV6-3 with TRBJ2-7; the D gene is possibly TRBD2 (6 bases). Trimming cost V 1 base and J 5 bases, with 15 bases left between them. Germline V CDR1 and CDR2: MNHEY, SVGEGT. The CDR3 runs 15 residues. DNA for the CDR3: TGTGCCAGCAGTTACTGGGCGGGAACACTACACGAGCAGTACTTC. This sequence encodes CASSYWAGTLHEQYF.

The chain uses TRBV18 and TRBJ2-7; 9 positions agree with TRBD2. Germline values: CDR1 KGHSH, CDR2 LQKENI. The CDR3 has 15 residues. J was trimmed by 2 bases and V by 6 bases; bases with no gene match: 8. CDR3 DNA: TGTGCCAGCTCCCCGGGGGCGGGAGGGCCCTACGAGCAGTACTTC. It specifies CASSPGAGGPYEQYF.

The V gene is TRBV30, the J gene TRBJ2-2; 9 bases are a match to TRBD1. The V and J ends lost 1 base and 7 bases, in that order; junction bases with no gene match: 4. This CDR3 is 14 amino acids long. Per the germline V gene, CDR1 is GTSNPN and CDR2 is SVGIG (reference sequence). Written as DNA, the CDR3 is TGTGCCTGGAGTGGGGGACAGGGTGGCGGGGAGCTGTTTTTT. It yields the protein CAWSGGQGGGELFF. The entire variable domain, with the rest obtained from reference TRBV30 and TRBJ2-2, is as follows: SQTIHQWPATLVQPVGSPLSLECTVEGTSNPNLYWYRQAAGRGLQLLFYSVGIGQISSEVPQNLSASRPQDRQFILSSKKLLLSDSGFYLCAWSGGQGGGELFFGEGSRLTVL.

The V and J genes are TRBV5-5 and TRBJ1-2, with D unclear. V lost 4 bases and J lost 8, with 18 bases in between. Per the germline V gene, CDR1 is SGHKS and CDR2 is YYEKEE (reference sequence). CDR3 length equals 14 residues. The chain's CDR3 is CASSLDNRLGGYTF. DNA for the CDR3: TGTGCCAGCAGCCTGGATAACAGACTAGGAGGCTACACCTTC.

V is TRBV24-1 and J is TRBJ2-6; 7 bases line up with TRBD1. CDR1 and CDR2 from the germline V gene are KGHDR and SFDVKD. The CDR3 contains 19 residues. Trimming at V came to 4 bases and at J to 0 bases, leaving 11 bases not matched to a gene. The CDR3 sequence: CATSDYLGDSLSGANVLTF. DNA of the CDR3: TGTGCCACCAGTGACTACCTCGGGGACAGCCTCTCTGGGGCCAACGTCCTGACTTTC.

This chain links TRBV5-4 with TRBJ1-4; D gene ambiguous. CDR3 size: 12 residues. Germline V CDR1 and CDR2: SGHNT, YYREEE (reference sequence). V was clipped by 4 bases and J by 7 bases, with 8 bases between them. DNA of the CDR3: TGTGCCAGCAGCCGAAACAGTGAAAAACTGTTTTTT. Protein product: CASSRNSEKLFF. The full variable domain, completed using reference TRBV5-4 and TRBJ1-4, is ETGVTQSPTHLIKTRGQQVTLRCSSQSGHNTVSWYQQALGQGPQFIFQYYREEENGRGNFPPRFSGLQFPNYSSELNVNALELDDSALYLCASSRNSEKLFFGSGTQLSVL.

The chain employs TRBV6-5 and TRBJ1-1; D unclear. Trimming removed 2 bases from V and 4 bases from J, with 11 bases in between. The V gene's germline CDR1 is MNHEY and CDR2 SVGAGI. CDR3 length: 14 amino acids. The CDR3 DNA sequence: TGTGCCAGCAGTTACGAGGGTTTTGGCACTGAAGCTTTCTTT. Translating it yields CASSYEGFGTEAFF.

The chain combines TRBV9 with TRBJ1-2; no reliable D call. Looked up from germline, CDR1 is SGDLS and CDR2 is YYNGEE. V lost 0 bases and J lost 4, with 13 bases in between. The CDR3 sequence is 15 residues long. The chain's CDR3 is CASSVDNREPYGYTF. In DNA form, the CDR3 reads TGTGCCAGCAGCGTAGATAACCGGGAACCCTATGGCTACACCTTC.

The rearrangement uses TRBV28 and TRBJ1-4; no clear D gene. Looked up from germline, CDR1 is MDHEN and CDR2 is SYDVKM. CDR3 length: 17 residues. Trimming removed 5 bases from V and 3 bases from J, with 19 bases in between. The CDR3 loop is CASSPPSAYGPNEKLFF. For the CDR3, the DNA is TGTGCCAGCAGTCCTCCGTCCGCCTATGGTCCTAATGAAAAACTGTTTTTT.

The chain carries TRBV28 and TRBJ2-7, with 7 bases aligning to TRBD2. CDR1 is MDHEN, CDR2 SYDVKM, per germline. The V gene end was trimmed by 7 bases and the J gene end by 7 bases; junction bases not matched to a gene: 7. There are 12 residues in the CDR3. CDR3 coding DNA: TGTGCCAGCATGAAGCGGGACGATGAGCAGTACTTC. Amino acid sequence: CASMKRDDEQYF.

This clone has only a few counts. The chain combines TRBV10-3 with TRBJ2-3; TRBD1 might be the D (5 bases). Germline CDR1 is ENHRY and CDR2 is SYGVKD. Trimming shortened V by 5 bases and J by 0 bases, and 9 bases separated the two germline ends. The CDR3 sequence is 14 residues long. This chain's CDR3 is CAISPKGSTDTQYF. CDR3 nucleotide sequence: TGTGCCATCAGTCCTAAGGGGAGCACAGATACGCAGTATTTT.

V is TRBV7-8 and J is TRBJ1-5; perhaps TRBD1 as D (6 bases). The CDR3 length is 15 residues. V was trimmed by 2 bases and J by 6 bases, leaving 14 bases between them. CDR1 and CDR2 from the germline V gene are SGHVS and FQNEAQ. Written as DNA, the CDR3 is TGTGCCAGCAGCTTAACACAGGGTGGAGGTCAGCCCCAGCATTTT. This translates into CASSLTQGGGQPQHF.

The CDR3 spells CASSQGRGGYGYTF. DNA of the CDR3: TGCGCCAGCAGCCAAGGGCGAGGGGGCTATGGCTACACCTTC. This chain uses TRBV4-1 with TRBJ1-2, with a possible D match to TRBD1 (6 bases). Trimming shortened V by 1 base and J by 4 bases, and 10 bases separated the two germline ends. This CDR3 has 14 residues. Per the germline V gene, CDR1 is MGHRA and CDR2 is YSYEKL.

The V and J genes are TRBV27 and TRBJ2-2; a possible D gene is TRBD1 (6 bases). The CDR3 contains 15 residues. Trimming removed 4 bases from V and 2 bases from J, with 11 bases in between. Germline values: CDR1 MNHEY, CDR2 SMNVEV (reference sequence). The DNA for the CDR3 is TGTGCCAGCAGTTGGGGGCAGGGTAACACCGGGGAGCTGTTTTTT. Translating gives CASSWGQGNTGELFF.

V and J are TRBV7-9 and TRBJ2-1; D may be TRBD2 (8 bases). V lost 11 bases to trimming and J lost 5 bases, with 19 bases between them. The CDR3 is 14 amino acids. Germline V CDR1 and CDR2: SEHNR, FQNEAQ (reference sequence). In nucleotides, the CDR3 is TGTGCCCCTAGGGGGCAGCGGGGGCACAATGAGCAGTTCTTC. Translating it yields CAPRGQRGHNEQFF.

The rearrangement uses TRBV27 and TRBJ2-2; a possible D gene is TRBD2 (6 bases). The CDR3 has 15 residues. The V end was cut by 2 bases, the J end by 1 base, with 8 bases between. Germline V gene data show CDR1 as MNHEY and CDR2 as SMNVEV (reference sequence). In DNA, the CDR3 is TGTGCCAGCAGTTTACGGGGGAGGAACACCGGGGAGCTGTTTTTT. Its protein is CASSLRGRNTGELFF.

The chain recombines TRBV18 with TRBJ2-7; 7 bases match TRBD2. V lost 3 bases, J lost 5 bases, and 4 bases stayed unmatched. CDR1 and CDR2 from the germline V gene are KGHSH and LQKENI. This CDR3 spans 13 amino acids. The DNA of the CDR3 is TGTGCCAGCTCACCGCGGGAGACTAACGAGCAGTACTTC. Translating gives CASSPRETNEQYF.

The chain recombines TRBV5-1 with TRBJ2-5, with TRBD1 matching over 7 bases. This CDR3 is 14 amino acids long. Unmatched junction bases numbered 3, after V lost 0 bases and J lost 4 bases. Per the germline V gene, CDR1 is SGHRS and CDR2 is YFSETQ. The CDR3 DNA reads TGCGCCAGCAGCTTGGCGGGACAGATAGAGACCCAGTACTTC. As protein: CASSLAGQIETQYF. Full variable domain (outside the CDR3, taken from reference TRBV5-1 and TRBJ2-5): KAGVTQTPRYLIKTRGQQVTLSCSPISGHRSVSWYQQTPGQGLQFLFEYFSETQRNKGNFPGRFSGRQFSNSRSEMNVSTLELGDSALYLCASSLAGQIETQYFGPGTRLLVL.